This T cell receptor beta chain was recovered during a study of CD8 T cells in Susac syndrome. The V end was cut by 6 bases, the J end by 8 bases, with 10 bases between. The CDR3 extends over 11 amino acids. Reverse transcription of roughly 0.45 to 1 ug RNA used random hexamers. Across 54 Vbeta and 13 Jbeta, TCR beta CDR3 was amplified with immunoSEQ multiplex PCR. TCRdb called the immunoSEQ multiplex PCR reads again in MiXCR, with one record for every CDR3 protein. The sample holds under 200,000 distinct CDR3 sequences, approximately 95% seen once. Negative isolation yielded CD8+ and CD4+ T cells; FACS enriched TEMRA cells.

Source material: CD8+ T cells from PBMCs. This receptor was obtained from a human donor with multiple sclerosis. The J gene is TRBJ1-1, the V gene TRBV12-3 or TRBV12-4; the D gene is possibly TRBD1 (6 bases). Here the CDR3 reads CASSWGTEAFF. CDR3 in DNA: TGTGCCAGCAGCTGGGGGACAGAAGCTTTCTTT.